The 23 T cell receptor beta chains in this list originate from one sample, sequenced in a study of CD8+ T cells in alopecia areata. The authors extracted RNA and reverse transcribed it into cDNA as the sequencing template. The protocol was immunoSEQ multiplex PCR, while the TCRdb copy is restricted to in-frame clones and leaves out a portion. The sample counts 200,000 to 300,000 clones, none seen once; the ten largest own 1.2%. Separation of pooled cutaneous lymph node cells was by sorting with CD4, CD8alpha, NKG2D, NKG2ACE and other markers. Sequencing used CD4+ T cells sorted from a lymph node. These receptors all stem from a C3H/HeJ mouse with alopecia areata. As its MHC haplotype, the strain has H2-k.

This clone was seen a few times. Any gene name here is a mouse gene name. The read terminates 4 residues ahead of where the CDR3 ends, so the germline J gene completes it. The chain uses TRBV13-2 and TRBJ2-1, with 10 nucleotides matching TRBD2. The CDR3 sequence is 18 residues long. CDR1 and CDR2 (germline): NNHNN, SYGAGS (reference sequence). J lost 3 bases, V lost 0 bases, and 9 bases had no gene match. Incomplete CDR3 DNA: TGTGCCAGCGGTGATGCTGACTGGGGGGTAGGAGGCTATGCT. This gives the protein CASGDADWGVGGYA. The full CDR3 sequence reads CASGDADWGVGGYAEQFF.

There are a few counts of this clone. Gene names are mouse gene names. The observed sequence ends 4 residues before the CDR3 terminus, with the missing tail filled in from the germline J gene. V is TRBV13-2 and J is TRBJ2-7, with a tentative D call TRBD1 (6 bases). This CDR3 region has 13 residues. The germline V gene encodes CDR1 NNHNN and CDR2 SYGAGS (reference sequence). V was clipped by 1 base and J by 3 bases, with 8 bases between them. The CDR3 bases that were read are TGTGCCAGCGGTGATCAGGGGATCTAT. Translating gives CASGDQGIY. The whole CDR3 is CASGDQGIYEQYF.

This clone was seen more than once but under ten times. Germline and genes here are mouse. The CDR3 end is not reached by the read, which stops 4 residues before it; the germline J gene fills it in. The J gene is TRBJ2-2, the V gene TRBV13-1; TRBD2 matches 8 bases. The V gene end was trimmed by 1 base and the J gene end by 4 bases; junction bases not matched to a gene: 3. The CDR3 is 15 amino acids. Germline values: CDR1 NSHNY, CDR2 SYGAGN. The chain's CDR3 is CASSDPGGTTGQLYF. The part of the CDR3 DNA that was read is TGTGCCAGCAGTGATCCTGGGGGGACCACCGGG.

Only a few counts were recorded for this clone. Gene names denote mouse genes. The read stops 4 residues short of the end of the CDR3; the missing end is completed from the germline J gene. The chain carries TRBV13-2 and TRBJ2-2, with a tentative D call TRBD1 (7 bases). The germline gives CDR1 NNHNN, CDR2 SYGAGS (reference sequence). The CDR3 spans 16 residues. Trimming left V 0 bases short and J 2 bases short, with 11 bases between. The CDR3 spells CASGDGSGGNTGQLYF. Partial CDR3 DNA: TGTGCCAGCGGTGATGGGTCAGGGGGGAACACCGGG.

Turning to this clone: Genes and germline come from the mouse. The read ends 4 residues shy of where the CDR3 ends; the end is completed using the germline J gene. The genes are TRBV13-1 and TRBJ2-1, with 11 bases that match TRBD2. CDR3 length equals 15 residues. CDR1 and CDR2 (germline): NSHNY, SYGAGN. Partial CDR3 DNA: TGTGCCAGCAGCTCCACTGGGGGGGCGCTGGCT. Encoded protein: CASSSTGGALA. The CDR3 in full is CASSSTGGALAEQFF.

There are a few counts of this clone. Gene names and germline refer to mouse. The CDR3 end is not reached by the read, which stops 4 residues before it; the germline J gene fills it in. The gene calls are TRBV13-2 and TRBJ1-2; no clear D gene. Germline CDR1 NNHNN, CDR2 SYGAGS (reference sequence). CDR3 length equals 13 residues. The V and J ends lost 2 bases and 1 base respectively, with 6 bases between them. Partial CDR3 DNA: TGTGCCAGCGGTGAGGTCAAAAACTCC. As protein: CASGEVKNS. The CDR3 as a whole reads CASGEVKNSDYTF.

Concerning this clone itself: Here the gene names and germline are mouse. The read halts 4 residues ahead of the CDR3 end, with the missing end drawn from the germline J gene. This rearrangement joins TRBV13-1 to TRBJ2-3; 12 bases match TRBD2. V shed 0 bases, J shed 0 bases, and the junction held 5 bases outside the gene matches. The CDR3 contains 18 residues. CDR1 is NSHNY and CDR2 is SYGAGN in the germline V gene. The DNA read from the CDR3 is TGTGCCAGCAGTGATGCAGACTGGGGGGGCGAGAGTGCAGAA. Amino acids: CASSDADWGGESAE. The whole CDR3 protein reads CASSDADWGGESAETLYF.

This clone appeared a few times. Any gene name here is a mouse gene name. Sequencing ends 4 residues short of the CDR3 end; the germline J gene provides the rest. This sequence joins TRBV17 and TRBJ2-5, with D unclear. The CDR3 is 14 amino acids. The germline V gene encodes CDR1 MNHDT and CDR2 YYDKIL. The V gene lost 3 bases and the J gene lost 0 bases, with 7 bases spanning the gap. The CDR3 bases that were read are TGTGCTAGCAGTAGGAAACACAACCAAGAC. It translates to CASSRKHNQD. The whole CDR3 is CASSRKHNQDTQYF.

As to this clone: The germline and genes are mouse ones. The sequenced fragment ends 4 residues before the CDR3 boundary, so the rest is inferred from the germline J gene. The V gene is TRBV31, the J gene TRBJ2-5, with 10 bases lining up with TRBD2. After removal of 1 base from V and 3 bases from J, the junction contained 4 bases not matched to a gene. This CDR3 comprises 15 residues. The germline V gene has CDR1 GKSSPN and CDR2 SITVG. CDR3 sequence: CAWSPTGGGQDTQYF. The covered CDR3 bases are TGTGCCTGGAGTCCAACTGGGGGGGGTCAAGAC.

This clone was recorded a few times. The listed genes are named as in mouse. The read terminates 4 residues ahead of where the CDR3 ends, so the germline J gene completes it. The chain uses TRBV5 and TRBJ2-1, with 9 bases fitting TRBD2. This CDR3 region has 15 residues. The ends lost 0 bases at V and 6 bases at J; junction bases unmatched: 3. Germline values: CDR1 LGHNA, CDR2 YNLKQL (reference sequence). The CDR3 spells CASSQDGGATAEQFF. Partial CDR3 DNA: TGTGCCAGCAGCCAAGATGGGGGGGCTACTGCT.

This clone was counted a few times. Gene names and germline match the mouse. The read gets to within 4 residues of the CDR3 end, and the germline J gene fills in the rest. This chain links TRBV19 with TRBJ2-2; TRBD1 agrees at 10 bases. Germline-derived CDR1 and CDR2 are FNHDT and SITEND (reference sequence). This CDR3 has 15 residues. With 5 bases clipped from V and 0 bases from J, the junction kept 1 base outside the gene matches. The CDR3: CASRDRGPNTGQLYF. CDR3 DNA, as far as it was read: TGTGCCAGCAGAGACAGGGGGCCAAACACCGGG.

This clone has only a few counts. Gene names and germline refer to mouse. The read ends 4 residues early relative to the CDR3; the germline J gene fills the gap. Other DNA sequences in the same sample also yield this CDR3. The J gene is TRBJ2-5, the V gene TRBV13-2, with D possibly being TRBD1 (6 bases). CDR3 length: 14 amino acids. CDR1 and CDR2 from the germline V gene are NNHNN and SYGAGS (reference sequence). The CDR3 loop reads CASGDAGTKDTQYF. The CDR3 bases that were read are TGTGCCAGCGGTGATGCGGGGACAAAAGAC.

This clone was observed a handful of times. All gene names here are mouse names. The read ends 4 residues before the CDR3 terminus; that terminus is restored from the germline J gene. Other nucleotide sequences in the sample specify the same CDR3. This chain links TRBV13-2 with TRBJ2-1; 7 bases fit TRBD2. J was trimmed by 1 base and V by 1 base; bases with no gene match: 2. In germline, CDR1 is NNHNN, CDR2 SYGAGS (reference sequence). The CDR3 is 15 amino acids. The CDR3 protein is CASGDRGGNYAEQFF. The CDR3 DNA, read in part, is TGTGCCAGCGGTGATCGGGGGGGGAACTATGCT.

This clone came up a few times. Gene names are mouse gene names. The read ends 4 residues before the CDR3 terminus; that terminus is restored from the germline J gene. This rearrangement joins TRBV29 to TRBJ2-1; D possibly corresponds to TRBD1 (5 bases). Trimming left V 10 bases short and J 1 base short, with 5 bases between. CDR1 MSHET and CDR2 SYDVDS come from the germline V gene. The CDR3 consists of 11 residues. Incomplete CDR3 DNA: TGTGCTAAGGGGAACTATGCT. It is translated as CAKGNYA. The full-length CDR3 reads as CAKGNYAEQFF.

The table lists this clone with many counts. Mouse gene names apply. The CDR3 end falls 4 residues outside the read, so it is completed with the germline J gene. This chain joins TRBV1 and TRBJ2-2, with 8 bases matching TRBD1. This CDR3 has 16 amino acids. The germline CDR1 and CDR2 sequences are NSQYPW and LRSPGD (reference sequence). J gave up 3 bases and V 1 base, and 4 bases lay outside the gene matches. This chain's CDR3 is CTCSAGTGWDTGQLYF. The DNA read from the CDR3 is TGCACCTGCAGTGCAGGGACAGGGTGGGACACCGGG.

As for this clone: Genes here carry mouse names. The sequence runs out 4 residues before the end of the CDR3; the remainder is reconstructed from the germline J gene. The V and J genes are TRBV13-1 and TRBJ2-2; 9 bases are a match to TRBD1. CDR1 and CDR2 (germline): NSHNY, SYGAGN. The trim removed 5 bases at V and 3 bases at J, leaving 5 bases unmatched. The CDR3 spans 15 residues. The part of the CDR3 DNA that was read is TGTGCCAGCAGGTGGACAGGGGAAGACACCGGG. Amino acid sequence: CASRWTGEDTG. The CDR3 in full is CASRWTGEDTGQLYF.

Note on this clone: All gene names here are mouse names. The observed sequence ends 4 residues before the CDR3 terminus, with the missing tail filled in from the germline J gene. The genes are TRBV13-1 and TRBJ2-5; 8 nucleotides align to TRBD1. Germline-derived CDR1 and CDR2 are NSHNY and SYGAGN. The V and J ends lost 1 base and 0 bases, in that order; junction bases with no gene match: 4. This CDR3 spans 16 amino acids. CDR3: CASSDRDRSNQDTQYF. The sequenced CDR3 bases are TGTGCCAGCAGTGATCGGGACAGGAGTAACCAAGAC.

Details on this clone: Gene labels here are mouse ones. The DNA read from the CDR3 is TGTGCCAGCAGCCAAGATTTGGGACAGGGACAAGAC. Translating it yields CASSQDLGQGQD. The CDR3 in its entirety is CASSQDLGQGQDTQYF. V is TRBV5 and J is TRBJ2-5; 9 bases match TRBD1. The read ends 4 residues early relative to the CDR3; the germline J gene fills the gap. CDR3 length equals 16 residues. Germline V gene data show CDR1 as LGHNA and CDR2 as YNLKQL (reference sequence). Unmatched junction bases numbered 4, after V lost 0 bases and J lost 3 bases.

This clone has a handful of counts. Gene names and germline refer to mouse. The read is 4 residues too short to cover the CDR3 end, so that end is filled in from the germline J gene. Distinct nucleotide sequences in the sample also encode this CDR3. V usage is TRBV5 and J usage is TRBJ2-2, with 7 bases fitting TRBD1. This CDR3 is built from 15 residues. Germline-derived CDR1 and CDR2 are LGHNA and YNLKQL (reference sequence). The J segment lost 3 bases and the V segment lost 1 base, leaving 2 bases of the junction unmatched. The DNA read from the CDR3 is TGTGCCAGCAGCCAAGGTCAGGGGGACACCGGG. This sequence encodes CASSQGQGDTG. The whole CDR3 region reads CASSQGQGDTGQLYF.

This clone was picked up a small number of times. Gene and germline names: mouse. The CDR3 is CASSPRDNSPLYF. The CDR3 bases that were read are TGTGCCAGCAGTCCCAGGGATAATTCGCCC. The V call is TRBV19, the J call TRBJ1-6; TRBD1 is a possible D gene (5 bases). The read comes to an end 3 residues before the CDR3 does, leaving the germline J gene to fill in the end. TRBJ1-6 is an ORF for which the function is uncertain. CDR1 and CDR2 (germline): FNHDT, SITEND (reference sequence). Trimming took off 4 bases at V and 5 bases at J, with 7 bases between the two ends. The CDR3 totals 13 residues.

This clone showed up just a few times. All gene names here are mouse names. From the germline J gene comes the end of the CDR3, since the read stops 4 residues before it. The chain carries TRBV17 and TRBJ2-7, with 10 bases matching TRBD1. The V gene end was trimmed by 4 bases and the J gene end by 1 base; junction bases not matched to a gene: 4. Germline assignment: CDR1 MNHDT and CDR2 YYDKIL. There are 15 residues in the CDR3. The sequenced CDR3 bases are TGTGCTAGCAGTACTCCGGGACAGGGGTCCTAT. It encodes CASSTPGQGSY. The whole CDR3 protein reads CASSTPGQGSYEQYF.

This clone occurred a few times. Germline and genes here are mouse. CDR3 bases read: TGTGCCAGCAGCCACGGGACAGGGAGCACCGGG. Its translation: CASSHGTGSTG. The complete CDR3 reads CASSHGTGSTGQLYF. The V call is TRBV5, the J call TRBJ2-2; TRBD1 matches 9 bases. The read terminates 4 residues before the CDR3 end, so the remaining end is supplied by the germline J gene. Germline loops: CDR1 LGHNA, CDR2 YNLKQL (reference sequence). CDR3 length equals 15 residues. Germline trimming cut 3 bases from V and 4 bases from J; bases unmatched to any gene: 3.

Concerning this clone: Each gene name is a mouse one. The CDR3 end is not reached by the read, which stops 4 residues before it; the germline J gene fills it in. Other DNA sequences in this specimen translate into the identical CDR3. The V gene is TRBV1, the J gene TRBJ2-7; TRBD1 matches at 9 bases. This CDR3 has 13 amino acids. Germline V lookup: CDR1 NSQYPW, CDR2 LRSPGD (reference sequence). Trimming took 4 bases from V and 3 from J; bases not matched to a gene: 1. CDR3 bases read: TGCACCTGCAGTGTGGGACAGGGCTAT. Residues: CTCSVGQGY. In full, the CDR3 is CTCSVGQGYEQYF. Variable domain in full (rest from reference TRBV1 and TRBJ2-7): VTLLEQNPRWRLVPRGQAVNLRCILKNSQYPWMSWYQQDLQKQLQWLFTLRSPGDKEVKSLPGADYLATRVTDTELRLQVANMSQGRTLYCTCSVGQGYEQYFGPGTRLTVL.